This TCR beta chain was identified in a study of CD8 T cells in ankylosing spondylitis. Findings of the study overall: Blood from ankylosing spondylitis patients appeared to carry a characteristic roughly eight-variant TCR beta motif.

Making use of molecular barcodes, quantitative 5'-RACE generated TCR beta libraries. TCRdb itself ran the 5' RACE reads through MiXCR, one entry per CDR3 protein. In the table there are 100,000 to 150,000 distinct CDR3 sequences, roughly an eighth of which are singletons. Trimming stripped 0 bases from V and 4 bases from J, with 11 bases between. The germline V gene has CDR1 SGDLS and CDR2 YYNGEE. The CDR3 has 15 amino acids. As to this clonotype: Its antigen is undetermined.

V is TRBV9 and J is TRBJ1-3; D not resolved. Sequenced sample: blood, either unsorted or a sorted T cell fraction (not recorded which). This receptor was identified in a female donor with ankylosing spondylitis or in good health (not recorded which). The CDR3 protein is CASSVEARRGNTIYF. CDR3 DNA: TGTGCCAGCAGCGTAGAGGCACGCCGAGGAAACACCATATATTTT.